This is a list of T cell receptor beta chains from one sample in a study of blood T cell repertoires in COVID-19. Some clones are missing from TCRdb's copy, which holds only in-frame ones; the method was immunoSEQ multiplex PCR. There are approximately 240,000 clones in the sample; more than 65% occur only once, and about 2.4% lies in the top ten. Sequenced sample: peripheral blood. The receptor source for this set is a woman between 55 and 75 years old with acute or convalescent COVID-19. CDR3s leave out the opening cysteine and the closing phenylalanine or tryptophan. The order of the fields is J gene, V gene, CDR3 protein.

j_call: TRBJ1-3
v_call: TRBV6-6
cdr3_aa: ASSYEAGDTGNTIY

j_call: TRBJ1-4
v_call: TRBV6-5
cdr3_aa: ASREGSANEKLF

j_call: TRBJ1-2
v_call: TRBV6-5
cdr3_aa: ASRLDRVSVGYT

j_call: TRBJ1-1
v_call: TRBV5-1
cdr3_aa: ASSFSPRGGNTEAF

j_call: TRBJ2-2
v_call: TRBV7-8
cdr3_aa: ASSLGTGGYANTGELF

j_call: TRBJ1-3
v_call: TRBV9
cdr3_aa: ASSAGGNGNTIY

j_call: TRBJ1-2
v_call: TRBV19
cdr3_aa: ASSGQGEGRYT

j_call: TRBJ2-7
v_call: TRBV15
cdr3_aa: ATSRGFPGAYEQY

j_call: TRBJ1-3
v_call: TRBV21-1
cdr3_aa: ASSNNTIY

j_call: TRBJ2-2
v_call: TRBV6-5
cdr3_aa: ASRNGQDGELF

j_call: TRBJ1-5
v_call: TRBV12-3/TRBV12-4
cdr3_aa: ASSYRANQPQH

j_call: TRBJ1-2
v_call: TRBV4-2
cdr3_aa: ASSPREGEYYGYT

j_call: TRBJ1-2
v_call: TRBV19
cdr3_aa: ASSMRRNYGYT

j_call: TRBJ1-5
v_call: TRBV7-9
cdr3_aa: ASNRDSNQPQH

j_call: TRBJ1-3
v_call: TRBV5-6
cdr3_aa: ASSKTGASGNTIY

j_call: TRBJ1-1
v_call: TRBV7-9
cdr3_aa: ASSFPEGEDAF

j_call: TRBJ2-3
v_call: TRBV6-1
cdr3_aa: ASSDHMTGTDTQY

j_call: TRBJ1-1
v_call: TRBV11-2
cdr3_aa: ASSHEGQGNTEAF

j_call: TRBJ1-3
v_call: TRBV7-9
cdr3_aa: ASSLGTASSGNTIY

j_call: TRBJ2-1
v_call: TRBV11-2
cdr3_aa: ASSLGRSSYNEQF

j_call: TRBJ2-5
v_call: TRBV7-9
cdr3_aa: ASSFQSGGEETQY

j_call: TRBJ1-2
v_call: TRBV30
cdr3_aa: ALRRGRQDYT

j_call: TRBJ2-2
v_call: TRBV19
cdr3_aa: ASLRRRGANTGELF

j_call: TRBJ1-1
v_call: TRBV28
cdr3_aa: ASSLTGRGNTEAF

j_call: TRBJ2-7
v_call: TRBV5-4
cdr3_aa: ASSLAPGVTHEQY

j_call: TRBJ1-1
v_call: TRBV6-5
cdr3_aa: ASTAGKAF

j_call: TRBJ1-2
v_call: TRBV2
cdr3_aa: ASEGPGGFF

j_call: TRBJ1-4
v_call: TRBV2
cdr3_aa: ASSEDSPATNEKLF

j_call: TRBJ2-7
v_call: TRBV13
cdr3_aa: ASSPPGTGPSEQY

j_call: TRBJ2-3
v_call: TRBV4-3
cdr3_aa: ASSQDTRGGGTDTQY

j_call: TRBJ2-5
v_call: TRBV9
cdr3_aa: ASSVGGEETQY

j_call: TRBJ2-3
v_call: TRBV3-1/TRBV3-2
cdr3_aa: ASSQTGGSTDTQY

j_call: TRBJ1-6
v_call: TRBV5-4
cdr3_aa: ASSQGTADNSPLH

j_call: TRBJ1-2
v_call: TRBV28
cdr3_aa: ASRVSQGHGYT

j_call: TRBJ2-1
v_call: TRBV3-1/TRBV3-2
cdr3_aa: ASSLTGGKNEQF

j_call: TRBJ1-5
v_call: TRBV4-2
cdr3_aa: ASSQGDLGIGGPDQPQH

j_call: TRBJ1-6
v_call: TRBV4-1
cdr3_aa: ASSHVMAGLRYNSPLH

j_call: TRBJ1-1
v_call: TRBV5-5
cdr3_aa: ASSSDPGQMNTEAF

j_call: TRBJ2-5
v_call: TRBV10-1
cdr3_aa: ASSEVMSQETQY

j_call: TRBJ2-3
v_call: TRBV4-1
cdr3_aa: ASSQDVSRRGTDTQY

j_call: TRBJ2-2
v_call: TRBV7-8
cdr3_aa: ASSLGTGRSYGELF

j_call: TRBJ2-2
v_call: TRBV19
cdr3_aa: AMARTANTGELF

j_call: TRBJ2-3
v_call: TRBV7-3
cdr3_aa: ASSYWGQSTDTQY

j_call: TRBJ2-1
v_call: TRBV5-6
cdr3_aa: ASSSPTGDYNEQF

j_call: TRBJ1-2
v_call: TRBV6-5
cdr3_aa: ASSYRQGRYGYT

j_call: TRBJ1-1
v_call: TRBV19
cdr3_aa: ASNSPAGNTEAF

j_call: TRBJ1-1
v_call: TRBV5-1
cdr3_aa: ASSLGRLNTEAF

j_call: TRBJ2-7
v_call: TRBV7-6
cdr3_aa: ASSLGLAGADYEQY

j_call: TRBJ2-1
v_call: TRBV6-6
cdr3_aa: ASRSSGGPGNEQF